This T cell receptor (beta chain) was retrieved from a study of T cell repertoires in cytomegalovirus infection. Study findings and constraints: HLA-C-restricted CMV-specific TCR beta clonotypes were dominant in the ex vivo response.

This clonotype was observed a few times. Its cognate antigen is unknown. Germline CDR1 reads MGHRA; CDR2 reads YSYEKL. Trimming cost V 1 base and J 7 bases, with 5 bases left between them. There are 12 residues in the CDR3. In TCRdb, the reads were re-called with MiXCR into one record per CDR3 protein. This table has around 250,000 distinct CDR3 sequences, 15% to 20% appearing once. This TCR came from a human donor in good health (CMV status not recorded). Some clones in this sample may be carry-over from other donors' samples. The V and J genes are TRBV4-1 and TRBJ2-1; TRBD2 is a possible D gene (5 bases). Sample: CD8+ T cells from PBMCs. In nucleotides, the CDR3 is TGCGCCAGCAGCCAAGGGGAGAATGAGCAGTTCTTC. Encoded protein: CASSQGENEQFF.